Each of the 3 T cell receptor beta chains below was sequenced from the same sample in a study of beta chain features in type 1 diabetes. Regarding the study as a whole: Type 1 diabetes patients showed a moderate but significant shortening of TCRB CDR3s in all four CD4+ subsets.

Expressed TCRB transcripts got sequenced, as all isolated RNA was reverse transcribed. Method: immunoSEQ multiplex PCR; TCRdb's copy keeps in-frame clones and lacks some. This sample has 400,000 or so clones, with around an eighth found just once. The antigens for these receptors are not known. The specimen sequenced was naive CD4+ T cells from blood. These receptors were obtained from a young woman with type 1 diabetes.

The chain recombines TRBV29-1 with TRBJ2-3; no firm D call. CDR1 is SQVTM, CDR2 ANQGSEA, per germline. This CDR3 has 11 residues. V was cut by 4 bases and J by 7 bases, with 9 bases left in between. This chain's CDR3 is CSVGGEYTQYF. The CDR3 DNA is TGCAGCGTTGGAGGCGAATATACGCAGTATTTT.

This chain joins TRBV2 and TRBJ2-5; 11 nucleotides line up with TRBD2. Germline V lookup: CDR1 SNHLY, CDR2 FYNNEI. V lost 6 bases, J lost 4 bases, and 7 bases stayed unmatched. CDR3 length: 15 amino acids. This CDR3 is CASRVGLAGRETQYF. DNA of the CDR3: TGTGCCAGCAGGGTAGGACTAGCGGGTAGAGAGACCCAGTACTTC. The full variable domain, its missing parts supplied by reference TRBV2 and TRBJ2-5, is EPEVTQTPSHQVTQMGQEVILRCVPISNHLYFYWYRQILGQKVEFLVSFYNNEISEKSEIFDDQFSVERPDGSNFTLKIRSTKLEDSAMYFCASRVGLAGRETQYFGPGTRLLVL.

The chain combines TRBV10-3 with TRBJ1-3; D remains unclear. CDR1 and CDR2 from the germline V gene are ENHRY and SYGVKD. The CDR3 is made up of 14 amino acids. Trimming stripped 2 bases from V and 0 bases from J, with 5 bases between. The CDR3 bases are TGTGCCATCAGTGAGCTACCCTCTGGAAACACCATATATTTT. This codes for CAISELPSGNTIYF.